What follows describes a single TCR beta chain. Germline CDR1 is SGHRS and CDR2 is YFSETQ. This CDR3 spans 15 amino acids. V was cut by 1 base and J by 5 bases, with 14 bases left in between. Repertoires were generated with immunoSEQ multiplex PCR, while TCRdb's copy carries only in-frame clones and drops some. The sample includes 40,000 or so clones, around 86% of them seen just once. This record comes from a study of blood T cell repertoires in COVID-19. The sample taken for sequencing was peripheral blood. The clonotype originates from a man aged 40-49 years with active COVID-19. The rearrangement links TRBV5-1 to TRBJ2-3; D might be TRBD1 (6 bases). For the CDR3, the DNA is TGCGCCAGCAGCTTGAACGCAGGGGTGGGAGATACGCAGTATTTT. Amino acids: CASSLNAGVGDTQYF.